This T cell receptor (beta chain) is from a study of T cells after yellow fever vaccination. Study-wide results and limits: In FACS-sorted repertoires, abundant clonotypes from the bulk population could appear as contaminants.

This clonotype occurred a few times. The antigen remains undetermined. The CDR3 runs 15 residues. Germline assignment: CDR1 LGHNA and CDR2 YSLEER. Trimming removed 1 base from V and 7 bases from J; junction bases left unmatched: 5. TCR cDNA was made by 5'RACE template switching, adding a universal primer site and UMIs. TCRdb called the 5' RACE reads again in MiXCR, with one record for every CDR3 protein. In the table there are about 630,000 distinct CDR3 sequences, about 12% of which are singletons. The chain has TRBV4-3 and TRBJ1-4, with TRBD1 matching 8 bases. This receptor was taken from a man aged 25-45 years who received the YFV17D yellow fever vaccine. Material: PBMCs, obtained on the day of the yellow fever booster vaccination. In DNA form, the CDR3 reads TGCGCCAGCAGCCAAGCTGGACAGGGCGGTGAAAAACTGTTTTTT. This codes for CASSQAGQGGEKLFF.